These 19 T cell receptor beta chains share one sample of origin, sequenced in a study of T cell responses to AZD1222 COVID-19 vaccine. Sequenced by immunoSEQ multiplex PCR; TCRdb stores in-frame clones only, minus some. The sample contains some 150,000 clones, about 92% of which appear only once. Sequences were derived from peripheral blood, sampled on day 0 of AZD1222 vaccination. The receptors shown here come from an adult in good health.

The count of this clone is one. This chain connects TRBV5-1 to TRBJ1-1; a possible D gene is TRBD1 (6 bases). V lost 7 bases, J lost 5 bases, and 18 bases lay in between. The germline CDR1 and CDR2 sequences are SGHRS and YFSETQ. The CDR3 has 14 amino acids. The CDR3 sequence: CASLQGDGSTEAFF. The CDR3 DNA reads as TGCGCCAGCCTACAGGGAGATGGTTCGACTGAAGCTTTCTTT.

The chain carries TRBV9 and TRBJ1-2; tentative D call: TRBD1 (5 bases). The CDR3 is 14 amino acids. Germline V gives CDR1 SGDLS, CDR2 YYNGEE. V lost 3 bases and J lost 3, with 12 bases in between. CDR3 DNA sequence: TGTGCCAGCAGCGCAAGTAGAGGGGACTATGGCTACACCTTC. This encodes CASSASRGDYGYTF.

V and J are TRBV9 and TRBJ1-1; D ambiguous. Germline V CDR1 and CDR2: SGDLS, YYNGEE. The CDR3 is 15 amino acids. The V and J ends lost 3 bases and 1 base respectively, with 13 bases between them. CDR3 nucleotides: TGTGCCAGCAGCGCTAGAGGGAACCCGAACACTGAAGCTTTCTTT. Its protein is CASSARGNPNTEAFF.

The chain joins TRBV18 to TRBJ1-1, with D uncertain. The CDR3 sequence is 15 residues long. Per the germline V gene, CDR1 is KGHSH and CDR2 is LQKENI. Trimming stripped 1 base from V and 3 bases from J, with 12 bases between. CDR3 in DNA: TGTGCCAGCTCACCACTAGATAGCCGAGACACTGAAGCTTTCTTT. Protein sequence: CASSPLDSRDTEAFF.

The rearrangement uses TRBV2 and TRBJ2-4; unclear D gene. The CDR3 has 16 residues. CDR1 and CDR2 from the germline V gene are SNHLY and FYNNEI. Trimming removed 7 bases at V and 0 bases at J, with 16 bases between. The CDR3 sequence: CASTLDGKAAKNIQYF. CDR3 in DNA: TGTGCCAGCACCCTGGACGGTAAAGCAGCCAAAAACATTCAGTACTTC.

V and J are TRBV9 and TRBJ1-2, with D perhaps matching TRBD1 (5 bases). Germline V gene lookup returns CDR1 SGDLS and CDR2 YYNGEE. The CDR3 is 13 amino acids. Trimming pared 0 bases from V and 6 bases from J, leaving 9 bases between. The CDR3 spells CASSVVHRNGYTF. DNA for the CDR3: TGTGCCAGCAGCGTAGTCCACAGGAATGGCTACACCTTC.

The chain joins TRBV6-5 to TRBJ2-6; the match to TRBD1 covers 8 bases. The CDR3 consists of 15 residues. Germline CDR1 and CDR2: MNHEY and SVGAGI. V was clipped by 7 bases and J by 1 base; unmatched bases: 3. CDR3 in amino acids: CASIRTGSGANVLTF. CDR3 sequence (DNA): TGTGCCAGCATCCGGACAGGGTCTGGGGCCAACGTCCTGACTTTC.

The rearrangement uses TRBV28 and TRBJ2-1, with TRBD1 matching over 7 bases. Germline values: CDR1 MDHEN, CDR2 SYDVKM. V lost 1 base, J lost 8 bases, and 2 bases stayed unmatched. The CDR3 sequence is 13 residues long. This chain's CDR3 is CASSLSGGDEQFF. The DNA for the CDR3 is TGTGCCAGCAGTTTATCAGGGGGAGATGAGCAGTTCTTC.

The rearrangement links TRBV11-2 to TRBJ2-2, with a weak D call TRBD1 (7 bases). CDR1 and CDR2 (germline): SGHAT, FQNNGV. Trimming left V 3 bases short and J 8 bases short, with 10 bases between. The CDR3 sequence is 13 residues long. The CDR3 loop reads CASSLTGTGELFF. The CDR3 coding sequence is TGTGCCAGCAGCTTGACAGGGACTGGGGAGCTGTTTTTT.

The chain carries TRBV5-1 and TRBJ2-7; D might be TRBD2 (6 bases). Trimming removed 0 bases at V and 2 bases at J, with 12 bases between. CDR1 SGHRS and CDR2 YFSETQ come from the germline V gene. CDR3 length: 15 amino acids. CDR3 DNA: TGCGCCAGCAGCTTGGAAATAGCGGTTACCTACGAGCAGTACTTC. Amino acid sequence: CASSLEIAVTYEQYF.

The chain links TRBV5-4 to TRBJ2-1, with D tentatively TRBD1 or TRBD2 (5 bases each). V was cut by 3 bases and J by 4 bases, with 14 bases left in between. The germline V gene encodes CDR1 SGHNT and CDR2 YYREEE (reference sequence). The CDR3 consists of 15 residues. The DNA of the CDR3 is TGTGCCAGCAGCTACCGGGACCGACTATACAATGAGCAGTTCTTC. As protein: CASSYRDRLYNEQFF.

The rearrangement uses TRBV19 and TRBJ1-5, with 7 bases identical to TRBD1. The CDR3 is 15 amino acids. Germline V gene data show CDR1 as LNHDA and CDR2 as SQIVND (reference sequence). Trimming took 7 bases from V and 1 from J; bases not matched to a gene: 7. The CDR3 protein is CASMKGASSNQPQHF. The CDR3 nucleotides read TGTGCCAGTATGAAGGGGGCTTCCAGCAATCAGCCCCAGCATTTT.

The chain links TRBV5-6 to TRBJ1-2; the match to TRBD1 covers 7 bases. Trimming cost V 0 bases and J 0 bases; bases outside gene matches: 5. The CDR3 extends over 16 amino acids. Germline CDR1 and CDR2: SGHDT and YYEEEE. The CDR3 coding sequence is TGTGCCAGCAGCTTGGTTGACAGGGTGTCTAACTATGGCTACACCTTC. It is translated as CASSLVDRVSNYGYTF.

The V and J genes are TRBV10-2 and TRBJ1-6; D gene unclear. Germline lookup yields CDR1 WSHSY and CDR2 SAAADI. This CDR3 has 17 residues. Trimming removed 3 bases at V and 0 bases at J, with 12 bases between. CDR3 residues: CASSDGSKSSYNSPLHF. CDR3 DNA: TGCGCCAGCAGTGACGGCTCTAAGAGCTCCTATAATTCACCCCTCCACTTT.

The chain links TRBV9 to TRBJ1-2; TRBD1 matches at 7 bases. Unmatched junction bases numbered 7, after V lost 4 bases and J lost 7 bases. The CDR3 loop spans 13 amino acids. Germline CDR1 is SGDLS and CDR2 is YYNGEE. CDR3 coding DNA: TGTGCCAGCAGCTCCCGACAGGGTGGTGGCTACACCTTC. Translating gives CASSSRQGGGYTF.

The V and J genes are TRBV6-2 or TRBV6-3 and TRBJ2-1; weak D call: TRBD1 (6 bases). V was trimmed by 0 bases and J by 8 bases, leaving 23 bases between them. The CDR3 runs 18 residues. Germline CDR1 is MNHEY and CDR2 is SVGEGT. The CDR3 sequence is CASSYSFARQDFLYEQFF. For the CDR3, the DNA is TGTGCCAGCAGTTACTCTTTCGCCCGACAGGATTTTTTGTATGAGCAGTTCTTC.

The J gene is TRBJ1-1, the V gene TRBV10-2; maybe TRBD1 (6 bases). Trimming pared 8 bases from V and 1 base from J, leaving 11 bases between. CDR1 and CDR2 (germline): WSHSY, SAAADI. This CDR3 is built from 13 residues. CDR3 nucleotide sequence: TGCGCCAGCTCCCGGGACAAGAACACTGAAGCTTTCTTT. Its protein is CASSRDKNTEAFF.

This chain connects TRBV6-5 to TRBJ2-1; D not certain. The CDR3 covers 11 residues. V was pared by 4 bases and J by 4 bases, with 2 bases between. Looked up from germline, CDR1 is MNHEY and CDR2 is SVGAGI. This chain's CDR3 is CASSFYNEQFF. As DNA, the CDR3 is TGTGCCAGCAGTTTTTACAATGAGCAGTTCTTC.

V gene TRBV27 combines with J gene TRBJ2-1, with a tentative D call TRBD1 (5 bases). The CDR3 is made up of 14 amino acids. CDR1 MNHEY and CDR2 SMNVEV come from the germline V gene (reference sequence). With 3 bases removed from V and 9 bases from J, the gap between germline ends came to 15 bases. CDR3 amino acids: CASSFSTWGGEQFF. As DNA, the CDR3 is TGTGCCAGCAGTTTTAGCACGTGGGGCGGTGAGCAGTTCTTC.